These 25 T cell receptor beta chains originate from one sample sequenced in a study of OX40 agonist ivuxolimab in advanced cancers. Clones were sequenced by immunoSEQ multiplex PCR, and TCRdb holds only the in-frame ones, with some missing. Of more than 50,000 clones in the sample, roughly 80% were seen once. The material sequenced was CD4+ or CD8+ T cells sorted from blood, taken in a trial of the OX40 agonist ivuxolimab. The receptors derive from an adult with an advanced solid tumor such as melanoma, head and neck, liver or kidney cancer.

The CDR3 loop reads CGSRMNTEAFF. The CDR3 DNA reads TGTGGTAGCAGGATGAACACTGAAGCTTTCTTT. The J gene is TRBJ1-1, the V gene TRBV28; D call uncertain. There are 11 residues in the CDR3. In germline, CDR1 is MDHEN, CDR2 SYDVKM.

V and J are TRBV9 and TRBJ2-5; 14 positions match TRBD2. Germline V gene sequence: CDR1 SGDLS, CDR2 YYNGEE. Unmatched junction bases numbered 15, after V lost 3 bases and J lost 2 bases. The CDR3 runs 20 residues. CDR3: CASSGLPGTSGGVWQETQYF. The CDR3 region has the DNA TGTGCCAGCAGCGGCCTTCCCGGGACTAGCGGGGGTGTATGGCAAGAGACCCAGTACTTC.

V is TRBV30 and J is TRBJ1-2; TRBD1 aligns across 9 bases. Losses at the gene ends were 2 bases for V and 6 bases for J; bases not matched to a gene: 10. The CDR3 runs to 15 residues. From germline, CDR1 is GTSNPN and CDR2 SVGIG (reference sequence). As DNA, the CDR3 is TGTGCCTGGAGTATAAAAGGACAGGGGAGGAATGGCTACACCTTC. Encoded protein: CAWSIKGQGRNGYTF.

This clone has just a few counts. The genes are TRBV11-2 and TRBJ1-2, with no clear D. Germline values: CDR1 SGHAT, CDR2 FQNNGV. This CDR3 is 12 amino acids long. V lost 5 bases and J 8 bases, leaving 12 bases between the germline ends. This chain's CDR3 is CASSPKAWGYTF. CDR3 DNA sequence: TGTGCCAGCAGCCCCAAAGCTTGGGGCTACACCTTC.

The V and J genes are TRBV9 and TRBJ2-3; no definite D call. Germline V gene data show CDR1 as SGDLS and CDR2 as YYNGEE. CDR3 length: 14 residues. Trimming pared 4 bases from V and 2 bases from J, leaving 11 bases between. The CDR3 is CASSSRSNTDTQYF. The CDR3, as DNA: TGTGCCAGCAGCAGCCGGTCCAACACAGATACGCAGTATTTT.

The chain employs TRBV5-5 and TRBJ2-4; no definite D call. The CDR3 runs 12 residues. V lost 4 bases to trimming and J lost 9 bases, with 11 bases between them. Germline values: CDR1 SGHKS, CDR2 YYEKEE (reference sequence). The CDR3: CASSQNLGIQYF. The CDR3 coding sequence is TGTGCCAGCAGCCAGAACCTAGGCATTCAGTACTTC.

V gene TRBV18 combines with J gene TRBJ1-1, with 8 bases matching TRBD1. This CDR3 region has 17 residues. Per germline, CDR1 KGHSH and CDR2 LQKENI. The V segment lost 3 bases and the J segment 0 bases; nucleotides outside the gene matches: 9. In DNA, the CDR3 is TGTGCCAGCTCACCGTTCAGGGGGCCGTCTATGAACACTGAAGCTTTCTTT. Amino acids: CASSPFRGPSMNTEAFF.

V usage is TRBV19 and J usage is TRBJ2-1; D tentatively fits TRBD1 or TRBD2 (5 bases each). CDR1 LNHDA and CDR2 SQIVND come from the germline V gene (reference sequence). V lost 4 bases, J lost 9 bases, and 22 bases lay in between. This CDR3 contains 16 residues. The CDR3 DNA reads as TGTGCCAGTAGTAAAAACGAGGGGAGCTACTATCCTGAGCAGTTCTTC. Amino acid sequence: CASSKNEGSYYPEQFF.

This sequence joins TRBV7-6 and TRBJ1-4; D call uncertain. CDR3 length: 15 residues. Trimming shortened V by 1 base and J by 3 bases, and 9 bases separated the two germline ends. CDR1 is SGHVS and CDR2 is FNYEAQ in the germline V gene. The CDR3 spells CASSLDVGANEKLFF. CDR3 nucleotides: TGTGCCAGCAGCTTAGATGTGGGAGCTAATGAAAAACTGTTTTTT.

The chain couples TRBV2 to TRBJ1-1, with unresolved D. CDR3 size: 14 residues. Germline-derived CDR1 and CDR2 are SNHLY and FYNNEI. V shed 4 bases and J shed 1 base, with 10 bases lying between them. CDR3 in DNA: TGTGCCAGCAGTGTGCTCACCACGAACACTGAAGCTTTCTTT. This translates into CASSVLTTNTEAFF.

The CDR3 DNA is TGTGCCAGCAGTTCGGACAGAATTAACACCGGGGAGCTGTTTTTT. Protein: CASSSDRINTGELFF. This chain links TRBV6-6 with TRBJ2-2; TRBD1 is a possible D gene (6 bases). Germline CDR1 MNHNY, CDR2 SVGAGI (reference sequence). V lost 4 bases and J lost 2, with 11 bases in between. This CDR3 has 15 amino acids.

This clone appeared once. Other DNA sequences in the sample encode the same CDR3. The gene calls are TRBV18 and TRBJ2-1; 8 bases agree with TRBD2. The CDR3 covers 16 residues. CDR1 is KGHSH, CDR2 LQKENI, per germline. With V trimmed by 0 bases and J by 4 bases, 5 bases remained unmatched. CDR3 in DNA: TGTGCCAGCTCACCACCGGCGGGGGGCGGGTACAATGAGCAGTTCTTC. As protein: CASSPPAGGGYNEQFF.

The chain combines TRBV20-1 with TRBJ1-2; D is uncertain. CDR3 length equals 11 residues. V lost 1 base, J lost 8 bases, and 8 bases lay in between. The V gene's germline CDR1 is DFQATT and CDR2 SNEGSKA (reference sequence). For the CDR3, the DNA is TGCAGTGCTAGAGTGGGGATAGGCTACACCTTC. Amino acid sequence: CSARVGIGYTF.

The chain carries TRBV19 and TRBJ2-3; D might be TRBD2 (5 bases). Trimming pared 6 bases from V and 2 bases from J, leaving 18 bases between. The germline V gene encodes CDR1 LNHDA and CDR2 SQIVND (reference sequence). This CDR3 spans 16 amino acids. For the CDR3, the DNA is TGTGCCAGTAGAAGGTCCGGAGGAGTGTTCACAGATACGCAGTATTTT. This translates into CASRRSGGVFTDTQYF.

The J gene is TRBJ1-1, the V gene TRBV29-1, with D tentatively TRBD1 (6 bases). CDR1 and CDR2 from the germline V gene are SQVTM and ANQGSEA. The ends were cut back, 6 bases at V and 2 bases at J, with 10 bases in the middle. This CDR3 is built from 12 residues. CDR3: CSVRTDNTEAFF. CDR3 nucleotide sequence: TGCAGCGTGAGGACAGATAACACTGAAGCTTTCTTT.

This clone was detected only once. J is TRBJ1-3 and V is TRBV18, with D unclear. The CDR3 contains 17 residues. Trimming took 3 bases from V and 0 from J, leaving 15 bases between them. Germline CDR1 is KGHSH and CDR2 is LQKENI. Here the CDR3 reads CASSPATGGLSGNTIYF. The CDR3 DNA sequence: TGTGCCAGCTCACCGGCGACTGGAGGGCTCTCTGGAAACACCATATATTTT.

The CDR3 nucleotides are TGTGCCAGCAGCTTAGGAGGACTAGCGGTCTACGAGCAGTACTTC. This translates into CASSLGGLAVYEQYF. This chain links TRBV7-9 with TRBJ2-7; 10 nucleotides match TRBD2. The junction had 3 bases not matched to a gene; V was cut back by 1 base and J by 3 bases. Germline V gene lookup returns CDR1 SEHNR and CDR2 FQNEAQ (reference sequence). The CDR3 contains 15 residues.

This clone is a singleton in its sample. The CDR3 nucleotides are TGTGCCAGCAGCCAAGCGGGAGGGCCGGTAGATACGCAGTATTTT. The encoded protein is CASSQAGGPVDTQYF. This chain joins TRBV11-3 and TRBJ2-3, with TRBD2 identical over 10 bases. The CDR3 runs 15 residues. The V gene's germline CDR1 is SGHNT and CDR2 YENEEA. J gave up 5 bases and V 5 bases, and 7 bases lay outside the gene matches.

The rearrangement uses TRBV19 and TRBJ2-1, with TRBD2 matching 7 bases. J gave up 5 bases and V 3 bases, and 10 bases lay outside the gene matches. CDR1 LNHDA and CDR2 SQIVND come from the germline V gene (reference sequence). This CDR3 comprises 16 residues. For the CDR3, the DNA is TGTGCCAGTAGTATTCTCGCGGGGGAACTAAACAATGAGCAGTTCTTC. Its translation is CASSILAGELNNEQFF.

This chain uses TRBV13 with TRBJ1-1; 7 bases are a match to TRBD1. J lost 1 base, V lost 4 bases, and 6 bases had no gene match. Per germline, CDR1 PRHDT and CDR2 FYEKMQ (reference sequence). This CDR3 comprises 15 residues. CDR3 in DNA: TGTGCCAGCAGCTCACGGGGGACAGCGAACACTGAAGCTTTCTTT. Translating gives CASSSRGTANTEAFF. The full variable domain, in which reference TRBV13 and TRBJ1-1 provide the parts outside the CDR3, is AAGVIQSPRHLIKEKRETATLKCYPIPRHDTVYWYQQGPGQDPQFLISFYEKMQSDKGSIPDRFSAQQFSDYHSELNMSSLELGDSALYFCASSSRGTANTEAFFGQGTRLTVV.

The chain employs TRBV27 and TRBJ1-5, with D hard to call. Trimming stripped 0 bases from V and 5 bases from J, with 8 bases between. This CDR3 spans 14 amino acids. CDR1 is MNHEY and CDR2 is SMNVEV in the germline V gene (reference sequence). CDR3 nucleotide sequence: TGTGCCAGCAGTTTATCTGGCAGCTATCAGCCCCAGCATTTT. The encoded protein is CASSLSGSYQPQHF.

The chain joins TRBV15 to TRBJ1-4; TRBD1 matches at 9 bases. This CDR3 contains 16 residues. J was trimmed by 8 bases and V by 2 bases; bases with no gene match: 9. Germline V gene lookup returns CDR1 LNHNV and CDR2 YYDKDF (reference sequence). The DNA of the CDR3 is TGTGCCACCAGCAGACATGGACAGGGGACTTCGGAAAAACTGTTTTTT. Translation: CATSRHGQGTSEKLFF.

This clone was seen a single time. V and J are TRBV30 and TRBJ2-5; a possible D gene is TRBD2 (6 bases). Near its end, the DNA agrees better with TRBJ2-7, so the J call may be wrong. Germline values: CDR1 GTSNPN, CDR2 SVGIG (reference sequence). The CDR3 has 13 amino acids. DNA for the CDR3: TGTGCCTGGAGTACCCTCGGACTATACGAGCAGTACTTC. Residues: CAWSTLGLYEQYF.

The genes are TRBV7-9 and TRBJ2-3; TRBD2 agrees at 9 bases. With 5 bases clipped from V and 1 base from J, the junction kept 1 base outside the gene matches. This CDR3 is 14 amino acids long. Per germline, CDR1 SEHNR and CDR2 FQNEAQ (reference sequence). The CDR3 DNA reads TGTGCCAGCAGCAGACTAGCGGGCACAGATACGCAGTATTTT. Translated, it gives CASSRLAGTDTQYF.

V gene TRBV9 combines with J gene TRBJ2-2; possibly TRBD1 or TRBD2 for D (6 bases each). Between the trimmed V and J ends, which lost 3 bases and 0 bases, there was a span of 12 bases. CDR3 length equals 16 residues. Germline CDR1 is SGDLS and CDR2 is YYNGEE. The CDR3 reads CASSGRGGTNTGELFF. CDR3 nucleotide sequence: TGTGCCAGCAGCGGAAGAGGGGGGACGAACACCGGGGAGCTGTTTTTT.